This T cell receptor (beta chain) was identified in a study of response to subunit inactivated influenza vaccine. About this clonotype itself: Antigen unknown.

From the RT-PCR reads, TCRdb called clonotypes with MiXCR, one entry per CDR3 protein. The sample shows about 580,000 distinct CDR3 sequences, 14% of them seen only once. Study-wide findings and caveats: Every seasonal influenza vaccination brings in few new T cells, the authors suggested.

This CDR3 has 12 residues. V was clipped by 3 bases and J by 7 bases, with 7 bases between them. Germline V CDR1 and CDR2: SEHNR, FQNEAQ (reference sequence). The sequence was obtained from a man aged 50-59 years who received an inactivated influenza vaccine. This chain joins TRBV7-9 and TRBJ2-1, with unresolved D. Sequences were derived from PBMCs from blood, sampled 12 days after vaccination. The CDR3 loop is CASSLDENEQFF. CDR3 DNA: TGTGCCAGCAGCTTGGATGAGAATGAGCAGTTCTTC.